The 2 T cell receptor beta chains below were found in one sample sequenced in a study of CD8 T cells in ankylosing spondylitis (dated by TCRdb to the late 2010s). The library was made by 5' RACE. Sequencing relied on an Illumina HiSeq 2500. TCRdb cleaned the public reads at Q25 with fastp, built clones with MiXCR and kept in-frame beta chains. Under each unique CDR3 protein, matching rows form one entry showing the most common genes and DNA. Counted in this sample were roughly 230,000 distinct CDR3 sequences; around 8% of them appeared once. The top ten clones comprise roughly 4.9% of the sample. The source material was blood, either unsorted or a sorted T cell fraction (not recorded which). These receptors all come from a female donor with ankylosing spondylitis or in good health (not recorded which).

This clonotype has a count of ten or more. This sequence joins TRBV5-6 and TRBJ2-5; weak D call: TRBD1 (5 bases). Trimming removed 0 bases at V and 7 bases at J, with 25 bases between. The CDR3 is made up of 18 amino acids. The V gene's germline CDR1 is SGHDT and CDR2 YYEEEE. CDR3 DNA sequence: TGTGCCAGCAGCTTGGCGTCTCGGCAGGGAAGGAGCGTGGTGACCCAGTACTTC. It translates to CASSLASRQGRSVVTQYF. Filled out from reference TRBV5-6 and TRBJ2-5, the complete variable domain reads DAGVTQSPTHLIKTRGQQVTLRCSPKSGHDTVSWYQQALGQGPQFIFQYYEEEERQRGNFPDRFSGHQFPNYSSELNVNALLLGDSALYLCASSLASRQGRSVVTQYFGPGTRLLVL.

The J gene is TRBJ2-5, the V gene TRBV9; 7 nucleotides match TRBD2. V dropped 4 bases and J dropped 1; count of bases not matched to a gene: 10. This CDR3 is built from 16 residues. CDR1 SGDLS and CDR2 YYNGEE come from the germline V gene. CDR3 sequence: CASSPRSLAVQETQYF. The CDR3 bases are TGTGCCAGCAGCCCCCGCTCTCTAGCGGTCCAAGAGACCCAGTACTTC.